The entry that follows covers one T cell receptor beta chain sequence. Antigen specificity is unknown. RNA, at about 0.5 to 1 ug, was reverse transcribed with random hexamers. Amplification of TCR beta CDR3 by immunoSEQ multiplex PCR spanned 54 Vbeta and 13 Jbeta. TCRdb passed the immunoSEQ multiplex PCR reads through MiXCR, listing each CDR3 protein once. This table holds a few hundred thousand distinct CDR3 sequences, around 95% found once. These data belong to a study of CD8 T cells in Susac syndrome. J gave up 4 bases and V 6 bases, and 23 bases lay outside the gene matches. Germline V gene lookup returns CDR1 MNHNS and CDR2 SASEGT. The length of the CDR3 is 19 residues. General study findings and limits: It was acknowledged in the study that the number of individuals who were included in its TCR sequencing and HLA analysis was relatively small.

The rearrangement links TRBV6-1 to TRBJ2-7; 8 nucleotides align to TRBD2. The sample consisted of CD4+ T cells from PBMCs. The clonotype was recovered from a human donor with multiple sclerosis. The chain's CDR3 is CASSPHLWSSAGGRYEQYF. CDR3 nucleotides: TGTGCCAGCAGCCCCCACCTGTGGTCATCCGCGGGGGGTAGGTACGAGCAGTACTTC.